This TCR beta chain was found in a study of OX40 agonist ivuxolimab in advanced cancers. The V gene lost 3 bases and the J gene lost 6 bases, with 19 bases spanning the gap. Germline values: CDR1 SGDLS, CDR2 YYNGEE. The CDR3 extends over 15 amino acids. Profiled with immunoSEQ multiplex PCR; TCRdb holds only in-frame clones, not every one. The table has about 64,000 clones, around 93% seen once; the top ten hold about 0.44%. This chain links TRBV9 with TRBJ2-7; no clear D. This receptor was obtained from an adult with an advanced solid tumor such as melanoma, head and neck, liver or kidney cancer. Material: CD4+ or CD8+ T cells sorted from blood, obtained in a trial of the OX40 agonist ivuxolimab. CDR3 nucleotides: TGTGCCAGCAGCGAGGACGGAACCCTACCTGGCGAGCAGTACTTC. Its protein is CASSEDGTLPGEQYF.